The 3 T cell receptor beta chains listed next were all sequenced from one sample in a study of identical twins. TCRdb independently ran MiXCR on the 5' RACE reads; one entry per CDR3 protein. In the table there are approximately 590,000 distinct CDR3 sequences, roughly 9.5% of which are singletons. These data also featured in a second study, about yellow fever vaccine responses in identical twins.

Sequencing was performed on PBMCs. The receptors come from a woman aged 18-29 years in good health.

In this sample, this clonotype turned up many times. The CDR3 coding sequence is TGCGCCAGCAGCTTGGTTGCGGGAGTGGACGAGCAGTACTTC. Encoded protein: CASSLVAGVDEQYF. This sequence joins TRBV5-1 and TRBJ2-7, with 7 bases aligning to TRBD2. The CDR3 loop spans 14 amino acids. V shed 0 bases and J 5 bases; nucleotides not matched to a gene: 5. Germline assignment: CDR1 SGHRS and CDR2 YFSETQ.

This chain links TRBV11-2 with TRBJ1-2; D unresolved. Deletions cut 4 bases from V and 3 bases from J, with 9 bases between. This CDR3 contains 13 residues. From germline, CDR1 is SGHAT and CDR2 FQNNGV. The CDR3 protein is CASSSNAHYGYTF. The CDR3 region has the DNA TGTGCCAGCAGCTCCAATGCCCACTATGGCTACACCTTC.

This sequence joins TRBV20-1 and TRBJ2-1; TRBD1 matches 7 bases. This CDR3 comprises 16 residues. V was clipped by 0 bases and J by 3 bases; unmatched bases: 8. The germline gives CDR1 DFQATT, CDR2 SNEGSKA (reference sequence). The CDR3 loop is CSARDTGQINYNEQFF. The CDR3 nucleotides are TGCAGTGCTAGAGATACGGGACAGATCAACTACAATGAGCAGTTCTTC.